This TCR beta chain was sequenced for a study of blood T cell repertoires in COVID-19. In the study overall: The study drew acute and convalescent COVID-19 samples from the United States, Italy and Spain.

Using immunoSEQ multiplex PCR, the repertoire was profiled, and TCRdb retains in-frame clones only, with some absent. The data hold about 270,000 clones, with roughly 80% observed a single time. As for this clone: In the same sample, other DNA sequences code for this CDR3.

Germline V CDR1 and CDR2: MDHEN, SYDVKM. The CDR3 has 13 amino acids. The V end lost 6 bases, the J end lost 2 bases, and 7 bases lay between the germline ends. The sequenced sample consisted of peripheral blood. This clonotype was sampled from a woman aged 50 to 60 with active or convalescent COVID-19. J is TRBJ1-4 and V is TRBV28, with no clear D. The CDR3 DNA follows: TGTGCCAGCAGGCGAACCACTAATGAAAAACTGTTTTTT. Translation gives CASRRTTNEKLFF. Looking up the rest from reference TRBV28 and TRBJ1-4 gives the full variable domain: DVKVTQSSRYLVKRTGEKVFLECVQDMDHENMFWYRQDPGLGLRLIYFSYDVKMKEKGDIPEGYSVSREKKERFSLILESASTNQTSMYLCASRRTTNEKLFFGSGTQLSVL.